This TCR beta chain was observed in a study of cytomegalovirus exposure and HLA in healthy donors (dated by TCRdb to 2016 to 2017). Regarding the study in general: In an earlier analysis of 550 to 750 of the donors, about 260 Gb of sequence data and 100 million or so unique TCR beta sequences from some 170 million T cells were reported. About 280 gigabases of sequencing data and tens of millions of unique TCR sequences were included in an early release covering several hundred HLA-typed donors. The genetic ancestry cluster associated with self-reported Caucasian donors included 81% of the approximately 410 genotyped donors. The aim of the study was to test whether cataloging public T cell receptors could identify signatures of past pathogen exposure. Using immunosequencing, the study profiled T cell repertoires from fewer than 700 subjects and related those repertoires to cytomegalovirus serostatus. Along with the roughly 670-subject first cohort, a separate validation cohort of some 130 different subjects was used. The study combined high-throughput TCR immunosequencing, statistical association of individual TCRs with disease status, and machine learning to predict cytomegalovirus infection status. In a later analysis, previously published TCR beta repertoires from 550 to 700 donors were re-analyzed and high-resolution HLA genotyping was added so that TCR occurrence patterns could be studied. Rather than drawing on any new phenotypic data, the later analysis identified candidate immune exposures from TCR beta sequences and the way those sequences occurred across donors. An earlier analysis of 587 of the donors used high-throughput TCR beta sequencing to judge whether each TCR beta V gene segment behaved as functional or pseudogenic. Donor age, sex, ethnicity and CMV serostatus were compiled together with the repertoire data. Genome-wide SNP genotypes for about 60% of the roughly 670 donors were used in a later genetic analysis, which treated that subset as a discovery cohort. Every repertoire in the discovery cohort had been generated on one and the same sequencing platform. HLA typing covered class I and class II loci at four-digit resolution. The number of typed donors differed by locus: roughly 629-630 for A, B, C, DRB1 and DQB1; 522 for DQA1; 600 to 610 for DPA1; and some 450 for DPB1. Roughly five DR-DQ haplotypes were treated as single units for association and clustering because of strong linkage in the cohort. Among roughly 370 genotyped donors of the cohort, an average of approximately 250,000 unique TCR beta nucleotide sequences were sequenced per donor, approximately 20% of them non-productive. What the work shows at the level of the full study, not this receptor alone: According to a later analysis, most CMV-associated TCR beta chains appeared to be HLA-restricted, and the HLA associations seemed to be driven largely by CMV exposure. In a later analysis, HLA-associated TCR beta chains were found to be more clonally expanded and to have lower generation probabilities than equally common non-associated chains. According to a later analysis, parvovirus B19, influenza, CMV and Epstein-Barr virus appeared linked to several top co-occurrence clusters. Across donors, most TCR sequences were observed very rarely, whereas some public TCRs were present in many individuals. The 87-base-pair reads could not distinguish some IMGT-functional V segments, including TRBV6-2 and TRBV6-3, so those segments were excluded. The authors suggested that the approach could potentially be generalized to other disease states and immunological phenotypes. A further reported finding was that TCR beta sequences accurately predicted the HLA-A and HLA-B alleles for most subjects in the first cohort. The only immune exposure information available for the cohort was CMV serostatus. In vitro tests confirmed that a few of the cytomegalovirus-associated TCR beta chains recognize cytomegalovirus antigens. According to a later analysis, TCR association rates differed among HLA loci, with DRB1 alleles showing the most associated TCRs and HLA-C alleles showing the fewest. Linkage disequilibrium might explain the correlated functional status among segregating V segments, but an unknown experimental factor could not be ruled out. The study gave a list of 150 to 200 TCR beta chains associated with cytomegalovirus. Broadly in line with IMGT annotations, most TCR beta V segments showed up in productive rearrangements about 87% or about 30% of the time in an earlier analysis of some 590 of the donors. Because HLA typing was unavailable for some donors at each locus, only the typed subset was used in association tests. A cluster of highly shared sequence variants was judged likely to be a technical artifact of the sequencing pipeline. When HLA alleles, especially DR and DQ, strongly co-occurred, attributing TCR associations to individual alleles was difficult. Roughly uniform sequencing depth across donors was assumed in presence/absence analyses, although this assumption may not hold. V-gene and J-gene trimming of TCR beta chains was associated with a missense DCLRE1C variant in a later genetic analysis, and the association was replicated in an independent cohort. The cohort was sequenced for TCR beta chains only, and without alpha or paired-chain data the features that could be detected were limited. In both the original and validation cohorts, the classifier was reported to diagnose cytomegalovirus status with high specificity and sensitivity. At a false discovery rate of 0.05, a later analysis linked roughly 17,000 TCR beta sequences to specific HLA alleles. Because counts were too low, roughly 16 rarely observed V segments, including chromosome 9 orphons, were left out of the earlier analysis of 587 of the donors. According to a later genetic analysis, donors in an Asian-associated ancestry cluster had fewer N-insertions in productive TCRs than the roughly 700-donor mean.

The cohort comprised around 700 healthy bone marrow donors. All cohort members were sampled while nominally healthy, although unrecorded immune exposures were likely present. The donor tested CMV seronegative and was one of the 352 seronegative cohort members. A peripheral blood sample was provided by each donor, and peripheral blood mononuclear cells were used for TCR beta sequencing. The Qiagen DNeasy Blood Extraction Kit was used to extract genomic DNA from the blood cell samples. As regards this clone: Its antigen remains undetermined.

The junction shows trimming of 7 bases on V and 5 bases on J, plus 17 bases between the germline ends. The CDR3 holds 14 amino acids from the cysteine to the phenylalanine. Only the CDR3 region is kept as DNA, spanning 42 bases read in frame from base 1. From the germline V gene, CDR1 is SGHTA and CDR2 is FQGNSA. Preparation of the library involved the immunoSEQ multiplex PCR assay. The multiplex PCR relied on a mix of 60 forward primers for TCR Vbeta segments and 13 reverse primers for TCR Jbeta segments. A multiplex PCR assay on genomic DNA amplified the CDR3 region of rearranged TCR beta genes. Amplified TCR beta libraries were sequenced as 87-base-pair reads on the Illumina HiSeq System. Per the authors' processing: In a later analysis, around 80 million unique TCR beta chains were counted across the roughly 610 repertoires, and around 10 million of these chains were shared by at least two donors. Raw reads were error-corrected and collapsed into unique sequences by a nearest-neighbor algorithm in which closely related sequences were merged to remove PCR and sequencing errors. Alignment of CDR3 sequences to IMGT reference sequences was used to assign V, D and J gene segments. For a sequence to be retained, a match of at least six nucleotides was required to both a V gene segment and a J gene segment. Rearrangements were classified as productive when the CDR3 lacked stop codons and remained in frame with V and J, and all other rearrangements were classified as non-productive. CDR3 was defined by IMGT convention, running from the second conserved V-encoded cysteine to the conserved J-encoded phenylalanine. The earlier analysis of about 640 of the donors excluded any sequence lacking an unambiguous match to a single V gene segment. An earlier analysis of a few hundred of the donors classified V segments as functional when productive rearrangements were above 56.7% and as segregating when the standard deviation between donors was above 5%. A statistical classification framework was built to diagnose cytomegalovirus status from the catalog of TCR beta chain sequences. In a later analysis, V and J genes were assigned by comparing TCR nucleotide sequences against IMGT/GENE-DB human TR gene sequences. A later analysis assigned CDR3 sequences and most-parsimonious VDJ recombination scenarios with the TCRdist pipeline. In a later analysis, each TCR beta chain was defined by its CDR3 amino acid sequence together with its V-gene family, and reads without a unique V-gene family were excluded. To address suspected cross-contamination and a sequencing artifact, a later analysis removed around 590 highly shared, low-generation-probability nucleotide sequences. In a later analysis, a clonal expansion index for each public chain was calculated from normalized within-repertoire ranks of inferred template counts. A later analysis computed generation probabilities with a VDJ recombination model fitted to out-of-frame rearrangements, and checked the results against IGoR. In a later analysis, hypergeometric tests were used to score TCR-TCR, TCR-HLA and TCR-CMV co-occurrence, with a repertoire-size bias correction applied to TCR pairs. To estimate false discovery rates, a later analysis permuted the HLA or CMV assignments 20 times. In a later analysis, co-occurring TCRs were grouped using DBSCAN, and TCRdist sequence similarity was added for clustering within HLA-allele-positive subsets. Repertoires with fewer than 30,000 or more than 120,000 public chains were left out of co-occurrence clustering, as were five repertoires with anomalous nucleotide sharing. TCRdb's version of the immuneACCESS table is confined to in-frame rearrangements and falls short of the full clone set. An unresolved V gene accounts for under half of the shortfall where checked; the remainder is of unknown origin. Clone size and the V and J calls come from that table; the DNA yielded D and trimming. The table for this sample records roughly 140,000 clones. Approximately 0.88% of the sample rests with the top ten.

This sequence originates from a male donor in good health and CMV-seronegative. The rearranged chain carries TRBV7-2 and TRBJ1-1; the D gene remains uncertain. Sequencing was performed on PBMCs. CDR3 protein: CASKTETLGTEAFF. The base sequence is TGTGCCAGCAAAACAGAAACATTAGGAACTGAAGCTTTCTTT.